The 15 T cell receptor beta chains in this list originate from one sample, sequenced in a study of blood T cell repertoires in COVID-19. This table comes from immunoSEQ multiplex PCR, and its TCRdb copy is limited to in-frame clones, with some not included. Of 25,000 to 40,000 clones listed, less than 90% are singletons. Sequenced sample: peripheral blood. These receptors were taken from a woman aged 60-75 years with active COVID-19.

The chain uses TRBV5-1 and TRBJ1-4; a possible D gene is TRBD1 (6 bases). The CDR3 spans 16 residues. The germline V and J ends were trimmed by 2 bases and 0 bases, with 11 bases remaining between them. Germline-derived CDR1 and CDR2 are SGHRS and YFSETQ. The CDR3 sequence: CASSFGQLTTNEKLFF. DNA of the CDR3: TGCGCCAGCAGCTTTGGACAGTTGACAACTAATGAAAAACTGTTTTTT.

The chain couples TRBV27 to TRBJ2-5; 13 nucleotides agree with TRBD2. CDR1 and CDR2 (germline): MNHEY, SMNVEV (reference sequence). The ends lost 3 bases at V and 1 base at J; junction bases unmatched: 14. This CDR3 contains 20 residues. The CDR3 nucleotides are TGTGCCAGCAGTTTTAGCCCACCGGGACTAGCGGGACTACGCCAAGAGACCCAGTACTTC. It is translated as CASSFSPPGLAGLRQETQYF.

This chain connects TRBV6-5 to TRBJ2-5, with TRBD1 matching 8 bases. The CDR3 covers 13 residues. With V trimmed by 7 bases and J by 5 bases, 6 bases remained unmatched. Germline CDR1 MNHEY, CDR2 SVGAGI. As DNA, the CDR3 is TGTGCCAGCATTAGACAGGGGCGGGAGACCCAGTACTTC. As protein: CASIRQGRETQYF.

The chain recombines TRBV10-3 with TRBJ2-3; TRBD2 matches at 13 bases. The germline V gene encodes CDR1 ENHRY and CDR2 SYGVKD. The CDR3 contains 19 residues. V was pared by 4 bases and J by 0 bases, with 10 bases of the junction left unmatched. DNA of the CDR3: TGTGCCATCAGTGTAACGGGACTAGCGGGGATGGCTAGCACAGATACGCAGTATTTT. The encoded protein is CAISVTGLAGMASTDTQYF.

This clone was seen once. The chain combines TRBV6-5 with TRBJ2-7; no firm D call. V was cut by 6 bases and J by 5 bases, with 14 bases left in between. The CDR3 runs to 13 residues. The germline CDR1 and CDR2 sequences are MNHEY and SVGAGI. The CDR3 coding sequence is TGTGCCAGCAGCCGCACTCCTGAGAACGAGCAGTACTTC. Its translation is CASSRTPENEQYF.

The V and J genes are TRBV6-4 and TRBJ1-5; D is uncertain. The CDR3 extends over 15 amino acids. Germline CDR1 is MRHNA and CDR2 is SNTAGT. V lost 6 bases and J 3 bases, leaving 15 bases between the germline ends. The CDR3 sequence: CASSLDHGNNQPQHF. The CDR3 region has the DNA TGTGCCAGCAGCCTCGACCACGGGAACAATCAGCCCCAGCATTTT.

The CDR3 sequence: CASSLSWDTAKDYGYTF. The CDR3 region has the DNA TGTGCCAGCAGCTTATCATGGGACACCGCAAAGGACTATGGCTACACCTTC. The V gene is TRBV11-3, the J gene TRBJ1-2, with D tentatively TRBD1 (6 bases). V shed 2 bases and J shed 3 bases, with 19 bases lying between them. The V gene's germline CDR1 is SGHNT and CDR2 YENEEA. The CDR3 totals 17 residues. Full variable domain (outside the CDR3, taken from reference TRBV11-3 and TRBJ1-2): EAGVVQSPRYKIIEKKQPVAFWCNPISGHNTLYWYLQNLGQGPELLIRYENEEAVDDSQLPKDRFSAERLKGVDSTLKIQPAELGDSAVYLCASSLSWDTAKDYGYTFGSGTRLTVV.

This chain links TRBV2 with TRBJ2-7; TRBD1 matches 8 bases. CDR3 length equals 15 residues. Germline V gene sequence: CDR1 SNHLY, CDR2 FYNNEI. V shed 6 bases, J shed 9 bases, and the junction held 16 bases outside the gene matches. This CDR3 reads CASRQNRDRRPGQYF. CDR3 in DNA: TGTGCCAGCAGACAGAACCGGGACAGGCGACCCGGGCAGTACTTC.

This clone was seen a few times. V gene TRBV4-1 combines with J gene TRBJ2-7; possible D gene TRBD2, 5 bases. The CDR3 spans 15 residues. With 3 bases removed from V and 2 bases from J, the gap between germline ends came to 14 bases. Looked up from germline, CDR1 is MGHRA and CDR2 is YSYEKL. In nucleotides, the CDR3 is TGCGCCAGCAGCCAGTCAGGAGGTAGTGCCTACGAGCAGTACTTC. As protein: CASSQSGGSAYEQYF.

The gene calls are TRBV27 and TRBJ2-1; 10 bases line up with TRBD2. Germline V gene data show CDR1 as MNHEY and CDR2 as SMNVEV (reference sequence). V was pared by 8 bases and J by 9 bases, with 7 bases of the junction left unmatched. CDR3 length equals 13 residues. This CDR3 is CASQREGLREQFF. The DNA for the CDR3 is TGTGCCAGCCAGCGGGAGGGCCTGCGTGAGCAGTTCTTC.

The rearrangement uses TRBV4-1 and TRBJ2-6, with 10 nucleotides matching TRBD2. V was pared by 6 bases and J by 0 bases, with 5 bases of the junction left unmatched. The length of the CDR3 is 17 residues. Germline CDR1 and CDR2: MGHRA and YSYEKL. CDR3 amino acids: CASSQLAGHSGANVLTF. The CDR3 DNA reads TGCGCCAGCAGTCAACTAGCGGGGCACTCTGGGGCCAACGTCCTGACTTTC.

The chain is built from TRBV28 and TRBJ2-7; D perhaps matches TRBD1 (6 bases). The V gene lost 6 bases and the J gene lost 1 base, with 10 bases spanning the gap. Germline values: CDR1 MDHEN, CDR2 SYDVKM. The CDR3 runs 13 residues. Here the CDR3 DNA reads TGTGCCAGCAGACTGGACAGTTCCTACGAGCAGTACTTC. Its protein is CASRLDSSYEQYF. Complete variable domain (other parts from reference TRBV28 and TRBJ2-7): DVKVTQSSRYLVKRTGEKVFLECVQDMDHENMFWYRQDPGLGLRLIYFSYDVKMKEKGDIPEGYSVSREKKERFSLILESASTNQTSMYLCASRLDSSYEQYFGPGTRLTVT.

The chain uses TRBV10-1 and TRBJ2-3, with 7 bases identical to TRBD2. Germline CDR1 is WNHNN and CDR2 is SYGVQD (reference sequence). V gave up 7 bases and J gave up 6 bases; unmatched junction bases: 13. The CDR3 loop spans 15 amino acids. CDR3 amino acids: CASTPGLGGTDTQYF. DNA for the CDR3: TGCGCCAGCACCCCTGGACTAGGAGGGACCGATACGCAGTATTTT.

The chain links TRBV6-6 to TRBJ2-3; TRBD1 matches at 11 bases. CDR1 and CDR2 (germline): MNHNY, SVGAGI (reference sequence). This CDR3 spans 12 amino acids. Trimming took 11 bases from V and 6 from J; bases not matched to a gene: 4. The CDR3: CAAGQGADTQYF. In nucleotides, the CDR3 is TGTGCCGCCGGACAGGGGGCGGATACGCAGTATTTT.

The V gene is TRBV3-1 (or the pseudogene TRBV3-2), the J gene TRBJ1-4, with TRBD1 matching over 7 bases. CDR1 is LGHDT, CDR2 YNNKEL, per germline (reference sequence). The V and J ends lost 4 bases and 3 bases, in that order; junction bases with no gene match: 8. The CDR3 sequence is 16 residues long. The CDR3 is CASSRLRGGSNEKLFF. The CDR3 DNA is TGTGCCAGCAGCCGGTTACGAGGGGGCTCTAATGAAAAACTGTTTTTT.